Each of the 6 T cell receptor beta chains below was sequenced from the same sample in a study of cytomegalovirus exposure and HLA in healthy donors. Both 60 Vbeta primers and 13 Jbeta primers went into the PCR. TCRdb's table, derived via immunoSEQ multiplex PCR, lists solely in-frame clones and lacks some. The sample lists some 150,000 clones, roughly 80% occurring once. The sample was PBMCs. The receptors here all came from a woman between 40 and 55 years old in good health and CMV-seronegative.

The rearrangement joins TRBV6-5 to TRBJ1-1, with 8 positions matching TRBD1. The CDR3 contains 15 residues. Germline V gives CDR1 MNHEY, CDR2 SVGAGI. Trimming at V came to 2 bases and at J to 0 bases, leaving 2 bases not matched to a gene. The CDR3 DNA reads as TGTGCCAGCAGTTACACAGGGGGTTTGAACACTGAAGCTTTCTTT. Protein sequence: CASSYTGGLNTEAFF.

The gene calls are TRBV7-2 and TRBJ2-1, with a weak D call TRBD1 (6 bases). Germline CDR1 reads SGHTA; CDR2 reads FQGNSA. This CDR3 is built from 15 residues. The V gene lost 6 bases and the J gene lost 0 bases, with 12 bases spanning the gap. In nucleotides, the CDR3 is TGTGCCAGCAGAAAAACAGGGAGCTCCTACAATGAGCAGTTCTTC. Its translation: CASRKTGSSYNEQFF.

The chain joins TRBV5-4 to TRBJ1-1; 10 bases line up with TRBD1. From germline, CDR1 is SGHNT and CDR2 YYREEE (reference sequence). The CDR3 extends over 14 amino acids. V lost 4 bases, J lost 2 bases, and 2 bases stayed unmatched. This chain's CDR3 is CASSRQGANTEAFF. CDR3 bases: TGTGCCAGCAGCCGACAGGGGGCAAACACTGAAGCTTTCTTT. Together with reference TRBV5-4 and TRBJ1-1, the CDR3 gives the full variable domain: ETGVTQSPTHLIKTRGQQVTLRCSSQSGHNTVSWYQQALGQGPQFIFQYYREEENGRGNFPPRFSGLQFPNYSSELNVNALELDDSALYLCASSRQGANTEAFFGQGTRLTVV.

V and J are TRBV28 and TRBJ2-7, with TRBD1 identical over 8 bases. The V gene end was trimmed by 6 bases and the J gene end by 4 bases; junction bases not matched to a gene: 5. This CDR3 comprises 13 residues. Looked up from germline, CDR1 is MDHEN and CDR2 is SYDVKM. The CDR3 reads CASSLGQGYEQYF. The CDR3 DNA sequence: TGTGCCAGCAGCTTAGGACAGGGATACGAGCAGTACTTC.

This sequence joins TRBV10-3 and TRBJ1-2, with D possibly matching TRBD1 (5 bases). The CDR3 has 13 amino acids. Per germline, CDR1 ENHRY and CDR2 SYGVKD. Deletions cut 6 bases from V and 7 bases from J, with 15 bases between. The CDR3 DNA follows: TGTGCCATCAGGAGCAGGGCCATCGGTGGCTACACCTTC. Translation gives CAIRSRAIGGYTF.

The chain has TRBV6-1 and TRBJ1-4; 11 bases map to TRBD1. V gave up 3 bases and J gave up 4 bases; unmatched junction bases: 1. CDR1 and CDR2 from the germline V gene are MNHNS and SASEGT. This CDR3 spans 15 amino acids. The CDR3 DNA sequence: TGTGCCAGCAGTGACGGGACAGGGGGTAATGAAAAACTGTTTTTT. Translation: CASSDGTGGNEKLFF.